Following are 27 T cell receptor beta chains from one sample sequenced in a study of CD8+ T cells in alopecia areata. RNA was extracted and reverse transcribed into cDNA as the sequencing template. Only in-frame clones appear in the TCRdb table, and some are missing; sequencing was by immunoSEQ multiplex PCR. The sample has tens of thousands of clones; roughly three fifths are singletons. Once sorted, CD4+ cells from four or five patients yielded CD25+CD127- cells. Sequences were obtained from CD4+ Tregs sorted from blood. The receptors originated from a human donor with alopecia areata.

The chain employs TRBV28 and TRBJ2-4; D may be TRBD1 or TRBD2 (5 bases each). This CDR3 contains 15 residues. Germline V gene lookup returns CDR1 MDHEN and CDR2 SYDVKM. V was shortened by 6 bases and J by 0 bases, with 12 bases between the two germline ends. CDR3 in DNA: TGTGCCAGCAGCCCCGGGGCCCTAGCCAAAAACATTCAGTACTTC. It codes for CASSPGALAKNIQYF.

The chain is built from TRBV28 and TRBJ1-2, with 7 bases matching TRBD1. With V trimmed by 3 bases and J by 8 bases, 12 bases remained unmatched. CDR3 length equals 15 residues. Germline CDR1 MDHEN, CDR2 SYDVKM. The CDR3 protein is CASSFVDRVQGGYTF. The CDR3 nucleotides read TGTGCCAGCAGTTTCGTCGACAGGGTCCAAGGGGGCTACACCTTC.

This clone was recorded a few times. A junction end diverges from the germline sequence, so it may reflect a read error. This chain uses TRBV5-1 with TRBJ2-3; 7 nucleotides agree with TRBD1. CDR3 length equals 13 residues. Germline loops: CDR1 SGHRS, CDR2 YFSETQ. The CDR3 is CASSLDRGGHRFF. The CDR3 coding sequence is TGCGCCAGCAGCTTGGATCGAGGGGGCCACCGCTTCTTT.

The genes are TRBV27 and TRBJ2-1; D gene ambiguous. V was clipped by 8 bases and J by 4 bases, with 6 bases between them. The germline V gene has CDR1 MNHEY and CDR2 SMNVEV (reference sequence). The CDR3 extends over 11 amino acids. CDR3 residues: CASVLYNEQFF. The CDR3 DNA follows: TGTGCCAGCGTTCTTTACAATGAGCAGTTCTTC.

Only a few counts were recorded for this clone. This rearrangement joins TRBV14 to TRBJ1-5; 8 nucleotides line up with TRBD1. CDR3 size: 13 residues. Germline lookup yields CDR1 SGHDN and CDR2 FVKESK. V lost 3 bases, J lost 5 bases, and 0 bases stayed unmatched. This CDR3 is CASSQTGDQPQHF. The CDR3 bases are TGTGCCAGCAGCCAGACAGGGGATCAGCCCCAGCATTTT.

This chain connects TRBV6-5 to TRBJ1-1; TRBD1 might be the D (6 bases). Looked up from germline, CDR1 is MNHEY and CDR2 is SVGAGI. CDR3 size: 14 residues. Trimming took off 5 bases at V and 10 bases at J, with 20 bases between the two ends. CDR3: CASSPPGTLFGAFF. The CDR3, as DNA: TGTGCCAGCAGTCCTCCCGGGACACTTTTCGGAGCTTTCTTT.

This clone occurred a few times. V gene TRBV29-1 combines with J gene TRBJ2-7; 7 bases agree with TRBD2. V gave up 4 bases and J gave up 3 bases; unmatched junction bases: 9. CDR3 length: 14 residues. The germline V gene encodes CDR1 SQVTM and CDR2 ANQGSEA. This chain's CDR3 is CSVVEREMVYEQYF. The CDR3 DNA reads TGCAGCGTTGTGGAGCGGGAAATGGTCTACGAGCAGTACTTC.

This chain links TRBV2 with TRBJ2-5; 10 bases fit TRBD2. Germline CDR1 is SNHLY and CDR2 is FYNNEI. V was clipped by 7 bases and J by 4 bases; unmatched bases: 6. The CDR3 covers 14 residues. CDR3 region: CASTDRTSGETQYF. The CDR3 DNA reads TGTGCCAGCACCGACAGGACTAGCGGAGAGACCCAGTACTTC.

A few counts support this clone. The chain recombines TRBV11-3 with TRBJ2-1; D not resolved. Germline CDR1 reads SGHNT; CDR2 reads YENEEA. V lost 8 bases and J lost 2, with 10 bases in between. The CDR3 runs 13 residues. CDR3 sequence reads: CASSTGAYNEQFF. CDR3 nucleotide sequence: TGTGCCAGCTCCACCGGCGCCTACAATGAGCAGTTCTTC.

V usage is TRBV9 and J usage is TRBJ2-7; 11 bases map to TRBD2. Germline V lookup: CDR1 SGDLS, CDR2 YYNGEE. The CDR3 is 15 residues long. J lost 3 bases, V lost 0 bases, and 2 bases had no gene match. The CDR3 DNA reads TGTGCCAGCAGCGTAGGACTAGCGGGAAGCTACGAGCAGTACTTC. It translates to CASSVGLAGSYEQYF.

The gene calls are TRBV7-2 and TRBJ1-6; perhaps TRBD1 as D (5 bases). The CDR3 has 13 amino acids. The germline V gene has CDR1 SGHTA and CDR2 FQGNSA. V lost 2 bases and J 10 bases, leaving 9 bases between the germline ends. CDR3 residues: CASSLWGYSPLHF. The CDR3, as DNA: TGTGCCAGCAGCTTATGGGGGTACTCACCCCTCCACTTT. Complete variable domain (other parts from reference TRBV7-2 and TRBJ1-6): GAGVSQSPSNKVTEKGKDVELRCDPISGHTALYWYRQSLGQGLEFLIYFQGNSAPDKSGLPSDRFSAERTGGSVSTLTIQRTQQEDSAVYLCASSLWGYSPLHFGNGTRLTVT.

The V call is TRBV5-4, the J call TRBJ2-1, with D unresolved. V was cut by 3 bases and J by 13 bases, with 14 bases left in between. Germline CDR1 and CDR2: SGHNT and YYREEE (reference sequence). The CDR3 has 12 amino acids. In DNA form, the CDR3 reads TGTGCCAGCAGCTGGGATCAGACCACCCAGTTCTTC. Its translation is CASSWDQTTQFF. Full variable domain (missing parts from reference TRBV5-4 and TRBJ2-1): ETGVTQSPTHLIKTRGQQVTLRCSSQSGHNTVSWYQQALGQGPQFIFQYYREEENGRGNFPPRFSGLQFPNYSSELNVNALELDDSALYLCASSWDQTTQFFGPGTRLTVL.

This chain links TRBV7-2 with TRBJ1-1; 8 bases align to TRBD1. Germline V gene data show CDR1 as SGHTA and CDR2 as FQGNSA. The CDR3 totals 14 residues. Trimming cost V 4 bases and J 4 bases; bases outside gene matches: 5. The CDR3 region is CASSSQGAGTEAFF. In DNA form, the CDR3 reads TGTGCCAGCAGCTCTCAGGGGGCTGGCACTGAAGCTTTCTTT. Combining the CDR3 with reference TRBV7-2 and TRBJ1-1 gives the whole variable domain GAGVSQSPSNKVTEKGKDVELRCDPISGHTALYWYRQSLGQGLEFLIYFQGNSAPDKSGLPSDRFSAERTGGSVSTLTIQRTQQEDSAVYLCASSSQGAGTEAFFGQGTRLTVV.

The rearrangement joins TRBV2 to TRBJ1-5, with TRBD1 as a possible D gene (5 bases). Trimming removed 5 bases from V and 3 bases from J, with 8 bases in between. Germline V gives CDR1 SNHLY, CDR2 FYNNEI. The CDR3 has 13 residues. The CDR3 DNA is TGTGCCAGCAGTTGGACACTCAATCAGCCCCAGCATTTT. Translating it yields CASSWTLNQPQHF. The entire variable domain, with the rest obtained from reference TRBV2 and TRBJ1-5, is as follows: EPEVTQTPSHQVTQMGQEVILRCVPISNHLYFYWYRQILGQKVEFLVSFYNNEISEKSEIFDDQFSVERPDGSNFTLKIRSTKLEDSAMYFCASSWTLNQPQHFGDGTRLSIL.

This clone was seen more than once but under ten times. The CDR3 sequence: CASSPSGGKLFF. The CDR3 DNA is TGTGCCAGCAGCCCCAGCGGGGGAAAACTGTTTTTT. The genes are TRBV5-4 and TRBJ1-4, with D possibly being TRBD1 (5 bases). Trimming took 4 bases from V and 10 from J, leaving 11 bases between them. The germline gives CDR1 SGHNT, CDR2 YYREEE (reference sequence). The length of the CDR3 is 12 residues.

The CDR3 DNA sequence: TGTGCCAGCAGCCCGTGGGGGGGGCTAGATACGCAGTATTTT. Translation gives CASSPWGGLDTQYF. This rearrangement joins TRBV7-3 to TRBJ2-3; TRBD2 is a possible D gene (7 bases). Trimming left V 5 bases short and J 5 bases short, with 14 bases between. The CDR3 sequence is 14 residues long. Germline V gene data show CDR1 as SGHTA and CDR2 as FQGTGA.

The chain employs TRBV4-1 and TRBJ1-5; D is unclear. The V gene's germline CDR1 is MGHRA and CDR2 YSYEKL. The length of the CDR3 is 14 residues. V lost 2 bases, J lost 7 bases, and 12 bases lay in between. The CDR3 DNA sequence: TGCGCCAGCAGCCAACAGCGGGGTGACCAGCCCCAGCATTTT. Translating it yields CASSQQRGDQPQHF.

Only a few counts were recorded for this clone. The chain recombines TRBV10-3 with TRBJ1-5; weak D call: TRBD1 (6 bases). The V end lost 6 bases, the J end lost 2 bases, and 11 bases lay between the germline ends. Germline V gene lookup returns CDR1 ENHRY and CDR2 SYGVKD. CDR3 size: 14 residues. DNA for the CDR3: TGTGCCATCAGATCGGGACAAGGCAATCAGCCCCAGCATTTT. Its protein is CAIRSGQGNQPQHF.

This rearrangement joins TRBV6-5 to TRBJ2-7; D assignment may be TRBD1 or TRBD2 (5 bases each). This CDR3 is 11 amino acids long. Trimming cost V 2 bases and J 11 bases, with 10 bases left between them. CDR1 and CDR2 (germline): MNHEY, SVGAGI. CDR3 coding DNA: TGTGCCAGCAGTTACGGCCGAGGGGAGTACTTC. Translating it yields CASSYGRGEYF.

The V and J genes are TRBV5-4 and TRBJ2-1; D is uncertain. Per germline, CDR1 SGHNT and CDR2 YYREEE (reference sequence). The CDR3 runs to 14 residues. V lost 4 bases and J 6 bases, leaving 14 bases between the germline ends. Written as DNA, the CDR3 is TGTGCCAGCAGCCTCCCTTCCCGGAGCAATGAGCAGTTCTTC. This codes for CASSLPSRSNEQFF.

This clone was found once. The V and J genes are TRBV30 and TRBJ2-2; 8 nucleotides align to TRBD2. The CDR3 consists of 16 residues. Trimming removed 1 base from V and 6 bases from J; junction bases left unmatched: 10. The germline V gene encodes CDR1 GTSNPN and CDR2 SVGIG (reference sequence). CDR3 amino acids: CAWSARGTSGAGELFF. The CDR3 DNA reads as TGTGCCTGGAGTGCCAGAGGGACTAGTGGGGCCGGGGAGCTGTTTTTT.

This clone was observed a few times. The chain employs TRBV7-2 and TRBJ1-1; D remains ambiguous. The CDR3 loop spans 16 amino acids. The V gene lost 1 base and the J gene lost 1 base, with 13 bases spanning the gap. The germline V gene encodes CDR1 SGHTA and CDR2 FQGNSA. CDR3 protein: CASSLVLYLTNTEAFF. DNA of the CDR3: TGTGCCAGCAGCTTAGTTCTGTATCTTACGAACACTGAAGCTTTCTTT.

This clone has a single count. The chain is built from TRBV28 and TRBJ1-6; TRBD1 might be the D (5 bases). CDR1 is MDHEN and CDR2 is SYDVKM in the germline V gene. V was pared by 8 bases and J by 9 bases, with 17 bases between. The CDR3 runs 14 residues. CDR3 amino acids: CASQTQQGTSPLHF. CDR3 sequence (DNA): TGTGCCAGCCAAACCCAGCAGGGCACTTCACCCCTCCACTTT.

The CDR3, as DNA: TGTGCCAGTAGTCATCCAGGGGCAGATACGCAGTATTTT. Amino acids: CASSHPGADTQYF. The chain has TRBV19 and TRBJ2-3; D possibly corresponds to TRBD1 (6 bases). The ends were cut back, 5 bases at V and 4 bases at J, with 10 bases in the middle. This CDR3 has 13 amino acids. Germline-derived CDR1 and CDR2 are LNHDA and SQIVND (reference sequence).

This sequence joins TRBV7-9 and TRBJ2-1; the D gene could be TRBD1 or TRBD2 (5 bases each). The V gene's germline CDR1 is SEHNR and CDR2 FQNEAQ (reference sequence). This CDR3 contains 14 residues. The V end lost 6 bases, the J end lost 5 bases, and 14 bases lay between the germline ends. CDR3 in amino acids: CASRLSGTNNEQFF. CDR3 bases: TGTGCCAGCAGACTGTCCGGGACCAACAATGAGCAGTTCTTC.

CDR3 residues: CSIQPNTEAFF. CDR3 nucleotides: TGCAGCATACAGCCGAACACTGAAGCTTTCTTT. This chain joins TRBV29-1 and TRBJ1-1; D unresolved. The CDR3 is 11 residues long. Per germline, CDR1 SQVTM and CDR2 ANQGSEA. V lost 8 bases, J lost 1 base, and 8 bases lay in between.

The V gene is TRBV6-6, the J gene TRBJ1-5; D gene unclear. CDR1 and CDR2 (germline): MNHNY, SVGAGI (reference sequence). The V and J ends lost 4 bases and 9 bases respectively, with 10 bases between them. This CDR3 comprises 12 residues. CDR3 residues: CASSFRNWPQHF. In DNA, the CDR3 is TGTGCCAGCAGTTTCCGGAATTGGCCCCAGCATTTT.